The 24 T cell receptor beta chains in this list originate from one sample, sequenced in a study of T cells in Graves' hyperthyroidism and ophthalmopathy. Template material for amplifying TCR beta CDR3 regions consisted of RNA transcripts. Primed by the HTBI set, a first-round RT-PCR was run on the TCR CDR3. TCRdb re-called the multiplex PCR reads with MiXCR, one entry per CDR3 protein. Among more than 350,000 distinct CDR3 sequences listed, 15% were seen once. The specimen was blood. Source of these receptors: a woman aged 25 to 39 with Graves' hyperthyroidism.

This chain uses TRBV29-1 with TRBJ2-7, with D possibly TRBD1 on 5 matching bases. The CDR3 sequence is 15 residues long. From germline, CDR1 is SQVTM and CDR2 ANQGSEA. Trimming removed 1 base from V and 3 bases from J, with 16 bases in between. The CDR3, as DNA: TGCAGCGTTGAAGTAAGTGGGGTAGGGGACTACGAGCAGTACTTC. Protein: CSVEVSGVGDYEQYF.

This clonotype has a count of ten or more. The chain uses TRBV18 and TRBJ2-5; maybe TRBD2 (5 bases). The CDR3 runs to 13 residues. Germline values: CDR1 KGHSH, CDR2 LQKENI. V was pared by 8 bases and J by 2 bases, with 12 bases between. CDR3 nucleotide sequence: TGTGCCAGCCACGAGGGTGTGCAAGAGACCCAGTACTTC. This translates into CASHEGVQETQYF. Combining the CDR3 with reference TRBV18 and TRBJ2-5 gives the whole variable domain NAGVMQNPRHLVRRRGQEARLRCSPMKGHSHVYWYRQLPEEGLKFMVYLQKENIIDESGMPKERFSAEFPKEGPSILRIQQVVRGDSAAYFCASHEGVQETQYFGPGTRLLVL.

This clonotype was recorded many times. The J gene is TRBJ2-7, the V gene TRBV20-1; D remains ambiguous. The germline gives CDR1 DFQATT, CDR2 SNEGSKA (reference sequence). This CDR3 spans 13 amino acids. V lost 3 bases and J lost 3, with 12 bases in between. CDR3 coding DNA: TGCAGTGCTAGTCTGGACGCTTTCTACGAGCAGTACTTC. This codes for CSASLDAFYEQYF.

As for this clonotype: Just one base apart from a much larger clone, this may be a read error. The V call is TRBV28, the J call TRBJ2-7; TRBD1 matches 9 bases. Gene TRBJ2-1 matches the end of the DNA better, so the J call may be wrong. CDR3 length: 15 residues. The germline CDR1 and CDR2 sequences are MDHEN and SYDVKM. The CDR3 region is CASRHGDRGDYEQFF. The CDR3 DNA reads TGTGCCAGCAGGCATGGAGACAGGGGGGATTACGAGCAGTTCTTC.

The rearrangement uses TRBV9 and TRBJ2-1, with D possibly being TRBD2 (5 bases). The CDR3 is 19 residues long. Trimming stripped 3 bases from V and 3 bases from J, with 25 bases between. The germline CDR1 and CDR2 sequences are SGDLS and YYNGEE. For the CDR3, the DNA is TGTGCCAGCAGCGCTGAGGACGCCGCAAGCGTGGGAGTCTACAATGAGCAGTTCTTC. It encodes CASSAEDAASVGVYNEQFF.

This clonotype was detected only a few times. This sequence joins TRBV19 and TRBJ2-3; 7 bases are shared with TRBD2. CDR1 LNHDA and CDR2 SQIVND come from the germline V gene (reference sequence). There are 18 residues in the CDR3. Unmatched junction bases numbered 19, after V lost 7 bases and J lost 3 bases. CDR3 coding DNA: TGTGCCAGTACTCTACTTCCGAGGGGCGGGAGTAGGACAGATACGCAGTATTTT. It yields the protein CASTLLPRGGSRTDTQYF.

This sequence joins TRBV20-1 and TRBJ1-4; D remains unclear. V was clipped by 3 bases and J by 5 bases, with 7 bases between them. Germline V gene data show CDR1 as DFQATT and CDR2 as SNEGSKA (reference sequence). This CDR3 spans 12 amino acids. The CDR3 DNA sequence: TGCAGTGCTAGGATGTCAAATGAAAAACTGTTTTTT. Encoded protein: CSARMSNEKLFF.

This clonotype was seen many times. The V call is TRBV27, the J call TRBJ2-1; 7 bases are a match to TRBD1. V shed 0 bases, J shed 4 bases, and the junction held 9 bases outside the gene matches. Germline lookup yields CDR1 MNHEY and CDR2 SMNVEV (reference sequence). CDR3 size: 17 residues. This chain's CDR3 is CASSLSHGQVLYNEQFF. CDR3 DNA sequence: TGTGCCAGCAGTTTATCCCACGGACAGGTCCTTTACAATGAGCAGTTCTTC.

In its sample, this clonotype was seen many times. The chain uses TRBV30 and TRBJ2-7; tentatively, D is TRBD1 or TRBD2 (5 bases each). The CDR3 loop spans 13 amino acids. With 5 bases removed from V and 2 bases from J, the gap between germline ends came to 13 bases. Germline-derived CDR1 and CDR2 are GTSNPN and SVGIG (reference sequence). The CDR3 region is CAWGRDLTYEQYF. Here the CDR3 DNA reads TGTGCCTGGGGCCGGGACCTTACCTACGAGCAGTACTTC.

This clonotype was seen many times. V is TRBV27 and J is TRBJ2-1, with 9 bases fitting TRBD2. The V segment lost 7 bases and the J segment 10 bases; nucleotides outside the gene matches: 23. Germline lookup yields CDR1 MNHEY and CDR2 SMNVEV (reference sequence). CDR3 length: 18 residues. This CDR3 is CASKREAALAGSSGEQFF. DNA for the CDR3: TGTGCCAGCAAACGAGAAGCCGCACTAGCGGGTTCGAGTGGGGAGCAGTTCTTC.

In this sample, this clonotype turned up many times. V usage is TRBV5-1 and J usage is TRBJ2-1, with TRBD2 identical over 10 bases. CDR3 length: 15 amino acids. Losses at the gene ends were 3 bases for V and 2 bases for J; bases not matched to a gene: 2. Germline V gene lookup returns CDR1 SGHRS and CDR2 YFSETQ. CDR3 residues: CASSSGTSAYNEQFF. The CDR3 DNA sequence: TGCGCCAGCAGCTCTGGGACTAGCGCCTACAATGAGCAGTTCTTC.

This clonotype was observed many times. V gene TRBV2 combines with J gene TRBJ1-1; D ambiguous. CDR3 length: 13 residues. V was clipped by 5 bases and J by 2 bases, with 9 bases between them. Germline assignment: CDR1 SNHLY and CDR2 FYNNEI. The CDR3 here is CASSQDINTEAFF. The CDR3 DNA sequence: TGTGCCAGCAGTCAAGACATTAACACTGAAGCTTTCTTT.

This clonotype was found many times. The rearrangement uses TRBV5-4 and TRBJ2-1, with TRBD2 matching over 10 bases. CDR3 length: 14 amino acids. After removal of 1 base from V and 9 bases from J, the junction contained 4 bases not matched to a gene. Looked up from germline, CDR1 is SGHNT and CDR2 is YYREEE (reference sequence). As DNA, the CDR3 is TGTGCCAGCAGCTTGACTAGCGGGATAGGTGAGCAGTTCTTC. Translated, it gives CASSLTSGIGEQFF.

The chain couples TRBV9 to TRBJ2-3; no definite D call. V dropped 0 bases and J dropped 5 bases, with 13 bases sitting between them. CDR3 length: 15 residues. In germline, CDR1 is SGDLS, CDR2 YYNGEE. The CDR3 DNA sequence: TGTGCCAGCAGCGTAGGAGACATCGAGCTAGATACGCAGTATTTT. It specifies CASSVGDIELDTQYF.

Many counts were recorded for this clonotype. The V and J genes are TRBV11-2 and TRBJ1-2; D is unresolved. This CDR3 has 14 residues. CDR1 and CDR2 from the germline V gene are SGHAT and FQNNGV. V dropped 2 bases and J dropped 5 bases, with 12 bases sitting between them. In DNA, the CDR3 is TGTGCCAGCAGCTTAACGGGTAACGGATATGGCTACACCTTC. Its protein product is CASSLTGNGYGYTF. Complete variable domain (other parts from reference TRBV11-2 and TRBJ1-2): EAGVAQSPRYKIIEKRQSVAFWCNPISGHATLYWYQQILGQGPKLLIQFQNNGVVDDSQLPKDRFSAERLKGVDSTLKIQPAKLEDSAVYLCASSLTGNGYGYTFGSGTRLTVV.

This clonotype was observed many times. This chain links TRBV9 with TRBJ2-7; the match to TRBD2 covers 9 bases. The V and J ends lost 0 bases and 3 bases, in that order; junction bases with no gene match: 4. Per the germline V gene, CDR1 is SGDLS and CDR2 is YYNGEE. The CDR3 is 15 amino acids. The CDR3 nucleotides read TGTGCCAGCAGCGTAGCTACTAGCGGGCTCTACGAGCAGTACTTC. Amino acid sequence: CASSVATSGLYEQYF.

Ten or more counts support this clonotype. The chain couples TRBV20-1 to TRBJ2-1; perhaps TRBD2 as D (7 bases). V was trimmed by 6 bases and J by 2 bases, leaving 29 bases between them. Germline V gives CDR1 DFQATT, CDR2 SNEGSKA (reference sequence). The CDR3 spans 19 residues. For the CDR3, the DNA is TGCAGTGCCCTGGCCCGAGGGGGTAGCGCGGGAGCACCCTACAATGAGCAGTTCTTC. Its protein product is CSALARGGSAGAPYNEQFF.

The rearrangement links TRBV20-1 to TRBJ2-7; 10 nucleotides align to TRBD1. Unmatched junction bases numbered 10, after V lost 3 bases and J lost 2 bases. This CDR3 is built from 16 residues. Germline CDR1 DFQATT, CDR2 SNEGSKA (reference sequence). CDR3 sequence: CSASAQPGTGAYEQYF. In nucleotides, the CDR3 is TGCAGTGCTAGCGCCCAGCCCGGGACAGGGGCCTACGAGCAGTACTTC.

In this sample, this clonotype turned up many times. J is TRBJ1-1 and V is TRBV6-5; 7 nucleotides align to TRBD1. Germline CDR1 MNHEY, CDR2 SVGAGI. Trimming at V came to 2 bases and at J to 4 bases, leaving 10 bases not matched to a gene. This CDR3 spans 16 amino acids. CDR3 DNA: TGTGCCAGCAGTTACCGGACAGGCGGCGGTAGCACTGAAGCTTTCTTT. Translating gives CASSYRTGGGSTEAFF.

This clonotype was recorded at least ten times. This chain links TRBV10-3 with TRBJ2-7; 11 nucleotides agree with TRBD2. The CDR3 consists of 15 residues. V dropped 6 bases and J dropped 2; count of bases not matched to a gene: 6. Germline V gives CDR1 ENHRY, CDR2 SYGVKD. As DNA, the CDR3 is TGTGCCATCAGAGAACTAGCGGGAGCCCCCTACGAGCAGTACTTC. Amino acids: CAIRELAGAPYEQYF.

This clonotype was counted many times. The chain joins TRBV9 to TRBJ2-5; the D is unclear. Germline V gene lookup returns CDR1 SGDLS and CDR2 YYNGEE. V lost 0 bases, J lost 3 bases, and 9 bases lay in between. The CDR3 sequence is 14 residues long. CDR3 nucleotides: TGTGCCAGCAGCGTAGAGATGGGGAAAGAGACCCAGTACTTC. It specifies CASSVEMGKETQYF.

This clonotype has more than one count but fewer than ten. This sequence joins TRBV11-3 and TRBJ2-2; 11 positions agree with TRBD1. The CDR3 totals 19 residues. The V gene's germline CDR1 is SGHNT and CDR2 YENEEA. With V trimmed by 5 bases and J by 5 bases, 16 bases remained unmatched. The CDR3 coding sequence is TGTGCCAGCAGCGCTTCTTATACCTGGGGACAGGGGGTTACCGGGGAGCTGTTTTTT. As protein: CASSASYTWGQGVTGELFF.

This clonotype turned up a few times. The V and J genes are TRBV9 and TRBJ2-6; 9 nucleotides match TRBD1. The CDR3 is made up of 20 amino acids. CDR1 is SGDLS and CDR2 is YYNGEE in the germline V gene. V lost 3 bases to trimming and J lost 1 base; unmatched junction nucleotides: 14. This CDR3 is CASSADSRGTGWSGANVLTF. The CDR3 nucleotides are TGTGCCAGCAGCGCGGACTCTCGGGGGACAGGGTGGTCTGGGGCCAACGTCCTGACTTTC.

This clonotype was observed at least ten times. The V call is TRBV20-1, the J call TRBJ1-4; no clear D. The V end was cut by 2 bases, the J end by 5 bases, with 12 bases between. From germline, CDR1 is DFQATT and CDR2 SNEGSKA (reference sequence). The CDR3 sequence is 14 residues long. The CDR3 region has the DNA TGCAGTGCTAGAATGGCACCCCCAAATGAAAAACTGTTTTTT. This codes for CSARMAPPNEKLFF.